This T cell receptor (beta chain) was found in a study of T cell repertoires in cytomegalovirus infection. The germline V gene has CDR1 SGHRS and CDR2 YFSETQ. The CDR3 is 16 residues long. V was shortened by 0 bases and J by 6 bases, with 15 bases between the two germline ends. TCRdb reprocessed the reads with MiXCR, giving one entry per CDR3 protein. The sample shows about 680,000 distinct CDR3 sequences, 20% to 25% of them seen only once. The TCR was taken from a human donor in good health (CMV status not recorded). Some clones in this sample may be carry-over from other donors' samples. The chain couples TRBV5-1 to TRBJ1-4; D perhaps matches TRBD1 (5 bases). The sequenced material came from CD8+ T cells from PBMCs. DNA of the CDR3: TGCGCCAGCAGCTTGGACCCGGTAGGGGATTATGAAAAACTGTTTTTT. Its translation: CASSLDPVGDYEKLFF.